The 10 T cell receptor beta chains below come from one sample, sequenced in a study of early T cells in non-severe SARS-CoV-2 infection. Each CDR3 protein is one row after TCRdb ran MiXCR on the 5' RACE reads. The sample records roughly 81,000 distinct CDR3 sequences, roughly 12% being singletons. Material: whole blood. All receptors derive from an adult who was a healthcare worker with PCR-confirmed SARS-CoV-2 infection or an uninfected control (not recorded which).

This clonotype was counted only a few times. The chain joins TRBV4-1 to TRBJ2-1; 8 bases agree with TRBD2. The CDR3 covers 16 residues. Germline-derived CDR1 and CDR2 are MGHRA and YSYEKL. Trimming took 0 bases from V and 0 from J; bases not matched to a gene: 1. The CDR3 reads CASSQEGTSSYNEQFF. The CDR3 nucleotides are TGCGCCAGCAGCCAAGAAGGGACTAGCTCCTACAATGAGCAGTTCTTC.

This chain uses TRBV28 with TRBJ2-1; 9 bases are a match to TRBD1. J gave up 5 bases and V 7 bases, and 9 bases lay outside the gene matches. Germline V gives CDR1 MDHEN, CDR2 SYDVKM. CDR3 size: 15 residues. The CDR3 protein is CASNTPRTGDNEQFF. DNA of the CDR3: TGTGCCAGCAACACCCCGAGGACAGGGGACAATGAGCAGTTCTTC.

A remark on this clonotype: The junction differs from germline at one of its ends, possibly a read error. The chain employs TRBV7-3 and TRBJ1-1; a possible D gene is TRBD1 (5 bases). Germline V gene sequence: CDR1 SGHTA, CDR2 FQGTGA. The CDR3 covers 13 residues. The CDR3 here is CVSSLQENTEAFF. CDR3 in DNA: TGTGTCAGCAGCTTACAGGAAAACACTGAAGCTTTCTTT.

This chain connects TRBV7-2 to TRBJ2-1, with unresolved D. Between the trimmed V and J ends, which lost 0 bases and 10 bases, there was a span of 13 bases. This CDR3 has 14 residues. Germline V gives CDR1 SGHTA, CDR2 FQGNSA. The CDR3 region has the DNA TGTGCCAGCAGCTTAGCCAGAGCGAACAGCGAGCAGTTCTTC. It specifies CASSLARANSEQFF.

This clonotype was recorded many times. The rearrangement links TRBV3-1 to TRBJ1-5; tentatively, D is TRBD1 (6 bases). Germline V CDR1 and CDR2: LGHDT, YNNKEL (reference sequence). Trimming took 1 base from V and 5 from J, leaving 15 bases between them. The CDR3 consists of 16 residues. In nucleotides, the CDR3 is TGTGCCAGCAGCCAAGCCCCGACAGGTGCTGATCAGCCCCAGCATTTT. Translating it yields CASSQAPTGADQPQHF.

This rearrangement joins TRBV12-3 or TRBV12-4 to TRBJ2-7; D is undetermined. The CDR3 has 11 residues. Trimming pared 6 bases from V and 5 bases from J, leaving 8 bases between. CDR3 in amino acids: CASSQLHEQYF. In nucleotides, the CDR3 is TGTGCCAGCAGCCAACTCCACGAGCAGTACTTC.

This clonotype was seen a few times. The genes are TRBV28 and TRBJ2-7; D uncertain. Germline CDR1 and CDR2: MDHEN and SYDVKM. Trimming stripped 2 bases from V and 7 bases from J, with 9 bases between. CDR3 size: 12 residues. This CDR3 is CASSLGIKEQYF. The CDR3 DNA sequence: TGTGCCAGCAGTTTAGGGATTAAGGAGCAGTACTTC.

The rearrangement links TRBV10-1 to TRBJ1-1, with D possibly TRBD1 on 6 matching bases. The germline CDR1 and CDR2 sequences are WNHNN and SYGVQD (reference sequence). Trimming took 6 bases from V and 11 from J, leaving 22 bases between them. This CDR3 spans 14 amino acids. This CDR3 is CASSSGGSGTEAFF. The CDR3 bases are TGCGCCAGCAGCAGTGGGGGCTCCGGGACGGAGGCTTTCTTT.

There are many counts of this clonotype. The rearrangement links TRBV6-6 to TRBJ2-5; D possibly matches TRBD1 or TRBD2 (5 bases each). V dropped 2 bases and J dropped 6 bases, with 16 bases sitting between them. Germline loops: CDR1 MNHNY, CDR2 SVGAGI (reference sequence). This CDR3 region has 15 residues. This CDR3 is CASSYLPWGWKTQYF. CDR3 nucleotides: TGTGCCAGCAGTTACCTCCCTTGGGGGTGGAAGACCCAGTACTTC.

The V call is TRBV5-1, the J call TRBJ2-7; D is unresolved. Germline assignment: CDR1 SGHRS and CDR2 YFSETQ. There are 14 residues in the CDR3. The ends were cut back, 0 bases at V and 4 bases at J, with 11 bases in the middle. The DNA of the CDR3 is TGCGCCAGCAGCTTGGCAGGAGTGGAGTACGAGCAGTACTTC. As protein: CASSLAGVEYEQYF.